This T cell receptor (beta chain) appears in the sequencing data of a study of cytomegalovirus exposure and HLA in healthy donors. Study observations and caveats: Most TCR sequences were rare, but some public TCRs occurred in many donors. A later examination showed that TCR association rates differed by HLA locus, with DRB1 most and HLA-C fewest.

Primers: 60 Vbeta forward and 13 Jbeta reverse. Profiling relied on immunoSEQ multiplex PCR, and the TCRdb table lists in-frame clones only, not all of them. The table shows approximately 40,000 clones, with 66% occurring only once. Germline-derived CDR1 and CDR2 are SGHNT and YENEEA. Trimming pared 5 bases from V and 4 bases from J, leaving 13 bases between. CDR3 length: 14 amino acids. With respect to this clone: Antigen unknown.

The chain links TRBV11-3 to TRBJ2-3, with D perhaps TRBD2 (5 bases). Specimen: PBMCs. The sequence was obtained from a man over 45 in good health and CMV-seropositive. DNA of the CDR3: TGTGCCAGCAGCCGACGGACTGGCGCAGATACGCAGTATTTT. Its protein product is CASSRRTGADTQYF.